These T cell receptor beta chains were read from a single sample in a study of blood T cells in healthy people across ages. TCRdb used MiXCR to reprocess the 5' RACE reads, holding one entry per CDR3 protein. This table has about 1.4 million distinct CDR3 sequences, approximately 59% appearing once. Sample: blood. The receptors shown here come from a man between 18 and 29 years old in good health. CDR3s include the opening cysteine and the closing phenylalanine or tryptophan.

>TRBJ1-2|TRBV6-6
CASSYSGTGTYGYTF
>TRBJ2-7|TRBV27
CASSTSRTGSTYEQYF
>TRBJ2-1|TRBV12-3/TRBV12-4
CASSLREFGWNEQFF
>TRBJ2-5|TRBV25-1
CASSEYYGGAKETQYF
>TRBJ2-7|TRBV5-5
CASSLFESSYEQYF
>TRBJ2-1|TRBV7-2
CASSLLAGAPYNEQFF
>TRBJ1-2|TRBV6-1
CASRGYNYGYTF
>TRBJ2-4|TRBV6-2/TRBV6-3
CASTLTGSKNIQYF
>TRBJ1-2|TRBV4-1
CASSHPFFGRQTYGYTF
>TRBJ2-3|TRBV7-9
CASSPRGGVSDTQYF
>TRBJ1-6|TRBV12-3/TRBV12-4
CASADSSYNSPLHF
>.|TRBV29-1
CSVTGTAYNEQYF
>TRBJ2-1|TRBV28
CASSPTSGGSDEQFF
>.|TRBV4-1
CASSQTWVNYEQYF
>TRBJ2-5|TRBV20-1
CSARKRGWYQETQYF
>TRBJ2-1|TRBV9
CASSVKGSGRPNEQFF
>TRBJ2-3|TRBV5-1
CASSLGDRLTDTQYF
>TRBJ2-1|TRBV5-6
CASSNRDRLAGGSEQFF
>TRBJ2-7|TRBV4-3
CASSQEKEVTYEQYF
>TRBJ1-2|TRBV6-1
CASNADNGYGYTF
>TRBJ2-3|TRBV29-1
CSVGSSPTDTQYF
>TRBJ1-5|TRBV28
CASSPVWQPQHF
>TRBJ1-5|TRBV20-1
CSARVGGTDSNQPQHF
>TRBJ2-2|TRBV29-1
CSVRSGTVNTGELFF
>TRBJ1-1|TRBV2
CASIAITENTEAFF
>TRBJ2-5|TRBV2
CASTFTGETQYF
>TRBJ2-7|TRBV7-2
CASSLSAISYEQYF
>TRBJ2-3|TRBV27
CARARDTQYF
>TRBJ2-3|TRBV27
CASSLFFGGFSTDTQYF
>TRBJ2-5|TRBV4-1
CASSQVPLENRFQETQYF
>TRBJ1-1|TRBV6-2/TRBV6-3
CASSGRLLGDTEAFF
>TRBJ2-3|TRBV6-4
CASSVAGAPTDTQYF
>TRBJ1-2|TRBV4-3
CASSQEWDRYGYTF
>TRBJ1-4|TRBV15
CATSMTGGANEKLFF
>TRBJ2-2|TRBV27
CASSSGLAGGRNTGELFF
>TRBJ1-5|TRBV6-4
CASITGHYVFGQPQHF
>TRBJ2-1|TRBV3-1
CASSAGILNNNEQFF
>TRBJ2-7|TRBV20-1
CSARQGAGEQYF
>TRBJ2-3|TRBV5-6
CASSLVNVGLAGGDTQYF
>TRBJ2-1|TRBV6-1
CASSARGEVGNEQFF
>TRBJ1-1|TRBV12-3/TRBV12-4
CASSQGQVNTEAFF
>TRBJ2-1|TRBV6-5
CASSLGQGGYQFF
>TRBJ2-1|TRBV7-8
CVSSTRTGNEQFF
>TRBJ2-1|TRBV30
CAWSDGTRGDEQFF
>TRBJ2-7|TRBV4-3
CASSQDLRGSNEQYF
>TRBJ2-1|TRBV29-1
CSVEPKGNYEQFF
>TRBJ2-1|TRBV2
CASRPGLADDEQFF
>TRBJ2-1|TRBV27
CASGGAYEQFF
>TRBJ2-1|TRBV27
CASNPRGGYDEQFF
>.|TRBV6-2/TRBV6-3
CASRGVVNDEQYF
>TRBJ2-4|TRBV11-2
CASGQPGTSGRQYF
>TRBJ2-5|TRBV6-2/TRBV6-3
CASSHTRGIETQYF